The clone carrying this TCR beta chain has more than one count but fewer than ten. What it binds is not known. This specimen belongs to a study of chemoradiotherapy in HPV16-positive cancers. General study findings and limits: The functional HPV-specific definition rests on just a couple of HPV16-positive patients. Candidate HPV-specific clones and E7-related TCR motifs grew in tumor during treatment. For HPV16-positive patients, expanding HPV-responsive T cells associated with longer recurrence-free survival.

Repertoires were sampled repeatedly during chemoradiotherapy. The CDR3 is 15 amino acids. CDR1 MNHEY and CDR2 SVGAGI come from the germline V gene. Trimming removed 0 bases at V and 6 bases at J, with 9 bases between. This table comes from immunoSEQ multiplex PCR, and its TCRdb copy is limited to in-frame clones, with some not included. This table has about 12,000 clones, just under 80% appearing once. The rearrangement links TRBV6-5 to TRBJ1-6; D is undetermined. Sampling was conducted from a patient who underwent chemoradiotherapy. The sequence came from a human donor with HPV-associated anogenital cancer. CDR3 protein: CASSYSGRSNSPLHF. The CDR3 DNA follows: TGTGCCAGCAGTTACTCCGGACGGTCTAATTCACCCCTCCACTTT.